These 13 T cell receptor beta chains originate from one sample sequenced in a study of preoperative IRX-2 immunotherapy in early breast cancer. Repertoires were generated with immunoSEQ multiplex PCR, while TCRdb's copy carries only in-frame clones and drops some. The table includes over 25,000 clones, roughly four fifths detected once. Treatment denoted: preoperative locoregional IRX-2 cytokine immunotherapy. Source: lymph node tissue, taken from a patient treated with IRX-2 immunotherapy. The receptors here all came from a human donor with breast cancer.

The gene calls are TRBV18 and TRBJ2-3; 7 nucleotides agree with TRBD2. V was clipped by 2 bases and J by 2 bases; unmatched bases: 7. From germline, CDR1 is KGHSH and CDR2 LQKENI. The CDR3 contains 16 residues. The CDR3, as DNA: TGTGCCAGCTCACCAAGCGGGGCTGAATCCACAGATACGCAGTATTTT. Protein sequence: CASSPSGAESTDTQYF.

This clone occurred a few times. The chain is built from TRBV10-3 and TRBJ2-7; maybe TRBD2 (5 bases). CDR1 and CDR2 from the germline V gene are ENHRY and SYGVKD. Trimming pared 3 bases from V and 0 bases from J, leaving 18 bases between. The CDR3 covers 17 residues. CDR3 in amino acids: CAISDHRRNSGSYEQYF. The CDR3 coding sequence is TGTGCCATCAGTGACCATCGGAGGAACAGCGGCTCCTACGAGCAGTACTTC.

Comment on this clone: Because the CDR3's place on the DNA is in doubt, the DNA is left out and the CDR3 is given as listed by TCRdb. V is TRBV6-8 and J is TRBJ1-2. The CDR3 comprises 12 residues, both ends counted. Germline values: CDR1 MNHGY, CDR2 SAAAGT. The CDR3 region is CASSDPFGAGDF.

This chain links TRBV19 with TRBJ1-2, with D possibly TRBD1 on 5 matching bases. The V end lost 8 bases, the J end lost 6 bases, and 13 bases lay between the germline ends. The germline gives CDR1 LNHDA, CDR2 SQIVND (reference sequence). The CDR3 has 12 residues. CDR3 sequence (DNA): TGTGCCAGTTCTTGGGGGACGCATGGCTACACCTTC. Translating gives CASSWGTHGYTF.

The V call is TRBV5-1, the J call TRBJ1-2; the match to TRBD1 covers 7 bases. Germline loops: CDR1 SGHRS, CDR2 YFSETQ. Unmatched junction bases numbered 6, after V lost 2 bases and J lost 5 bases. This CDR3 comprises 14 residues. The CDR3 loop is CASSLQGRQYGYTF. The CDR3 DNA reads as TGCGCCAGCAGCTTACAGGGGCGCCAATATGGCTACACCTTC.

V gene TRBV10-2 combines with J gene TRBJ2-3; no clear D gene. Trimming removed 10 bases from V and 0 bases from J, with 8 bases in between. This CDR3 has 12 residues. Germline V gene lookup returns CDR1 WSHSY and CDR2 SAAADI. For the CDR3, the DNA is TGCGCCATCGGACCCAGCACAGATACGCAGTATTTT. It specifies CAIGPSTDTQYF.

This clone was seen only once. The gene calls are TRBV19 and TRBJ2-7; 12 positions agree with TRBD2. Germline assignment: CDR1 LNHDA and CDR2 SQIVND (reference sequence). The junction had 15 bases not matched to a gene; V was cut back by 6 bases and J by 3 bases. The CDR3 has 18 residues. For the CDR3, the DNA is TGTGCCAGTAGATCGACTAGCGGGAGCTCGAGCGTTCTCTACGAGCAGTACTTC. This encodes CASRSTSGSSSVLYEQYF.

The chain uses TRBV30 and TRBJ1-1; no clear D gene. CDR1 is GTSNPN, CDR2 SVGIG, per germline (reference sequence). This CDR3 region has 13 residues. V lost 1 base and J 1 base, leaving 7 bases between the germline ends. CDR3 amino acids: CAWSEVANTEAFF. The CDR3 coding sequence is TGTGCCTGGAGTGAAGTGGCGAACACTGAAGCTTTCTTT.

This sequence joins TRBV6-8 and TRBJ2-2; D gene unclear. Germline V gives CDR1 MNHGY, CDR2 SAAAGT. The CDR3 runs to 17 residues. Trimming shortened V by 0 bases and J by 2 bases, and 13 bases separated the two germline ends. DNA of the CDR3: TGTGCCAGCAGTTACTCGACCAGCCGCGCTAACACCGGGGAGCTGTTTTTT. As protein: CASSYSTSRANTGELFF.

CDR3 nucleotides: TGTGCCAGCAACCAGGGACTAGCGGGAGCTGTGTTCTTC. It yields the protein CASNQGLAGAVFF. The V call is TRBV19, the J call TRBJ2-1; TRBD2 agrees at 14 bases. The CDR3 runs to 13 residues. The germline V gene has CDR1 LNHDA and CDR2 SQIVND (reference sequence). Trimming at V came to 9 bases and at J to 15 bases, leaving 10 bases not matched to a gene. Full variable domain (rest looked up from reference TRBV19 and TRBJ2-1): DGGITQSPKYLFRKEGQNVTLSCEQNLNHDAMYWYRQDPGQGLRLIYYSQIVNDFQKGDIAEGYSVSREKKESFPLTVTSAQKNPTAFYLCASNQGLAGAVFFGPGTRLTVL.

The chain is built from TRBV6-8 and TRBJ1-3; TRBD1 agrees at 9 bases. This CDR3 has 15 amino acids. The germline V gene has CDR1 MNHGY and CDR2 SAAAGT. Trimming at V came to 5 bases and at J to 4 bases, leaving 6 bases not matched to a gene. The CDR3 is CASSAGTGTGNTIYF. CDR3 bases: TGTGCCAGCAGTGCCGGGACAGGGACAGGAAACACCATATATTTT.

The V call is TRBV19, the J call TRBJ2-3, with TRBD1 matching over 8 bases. The CDR3 sequence is 16 residues long. V gave up 4 bases and J gave up 3 bases; unmatched junction bases: 9. CDR1 is LNHDA and CDR2 is SQIVND in the germline V gene (reference sequence). The DNA for the CDR3 is TGTGCCAGTAGTAACCACCGGGACAGGTGGACAGATACGCAGTATTTT. Protein: CASSNHRDRWTDTQYF.

The CDR3: CASSLGRGLWHYGYTF. The CDR3 DNA follows: TGTGCCAGCAGTTTAGGGCGGGGTCTGTGGCACTATGGCTACACCTTC. J is TRBJ1-2 and V is TRBV27; D gene ambiguous. This CDR3 comprises 16 residues. Germline V gene lookup returns CDR1 MNHEY and CDR2 SMNVEV (reference sequence). Trimming removed 2 bases from V and 3 bases from J, with 16 bases in between.